One and the same sample provided the 19 T cell receptor beta chains below, sequenced in a study of blood T cell repertoires in COVID-19. Produced via immunoSEQ multiplex PCR; TCRdb's table is partial and in-frame only. The table lists 80,000 to 100,000 clones, 70% to 90% of them singletons. What was sequenced was peripheral blood. The receptor source for this set is a man between 65 and 85 years old with acute or convalescent COVID-19.

This clone has only one observation. J is TRBJ2-7 and V is TRBV19; 9 bases are a match to TRBD1. With V trimmed by 5 bases and J by 2 bases, 4 bases remained unmatched. This CDR3 has 14 residues. Germline CDR1 reads LNHDA; CDR2 reads SQIVND (reference sequence). This CDR3 reads CASSGGQGPYEQYF. The CDR3 coding sequence is TGTGCCAGTAGTGGGGGACAGGGCCCCTACGAGCAGTACTTC.

The V and J genes are TRBV15 and TRBJ2-3; 7 positions agree with TRBD2. The V gene's germline CDR1 is LNHNV and CDR2 YYDKDF (reference sequence). After removal of 4 bases from V and 4 bases from J, the junction contained 5 bases not matched to a gene. The CDR3 spans 14 residues. The CDR3 bases are TGTGCCACCAGCAACCCCGGGGGGTCAGATACGCAGTATTTT. The encoded protein is CATSNPGGSDTQYF.

The V call is TRBV30, the J call TRBJ2-3; a weak D match, TRBD2 (7 bases). The CDR3 totals 17 residues. Germline V gene lookup returns CDR1 GTSNPN and CDR2 SVGIG (reference sequence). V lost 0 bases, J lost 0 bases, and 16 bases lay in between. The CDR3: CAWSVNGGTSSTDTQYF. Here the CDR3 DNA reads TGTGCCTGGAGTGTAAACGGGGGGACATCTAGCACAGATACGCAGTATTTT.

The chain couples TRBV4-2 to TRBJ1-5; 7 bases map to TRBD1. J was trimmed by 3 bases and V by 5 bases; bases with no gene match: 10. The length of the CDR3 is 16 residues. The germline gives CDR1 LGHNA, CDR2 YNFKEQ. The chain's CDR3 is CASSETGTDFNQPQHF. DNA for the CDR3: TGTGCCAGCAGCGAAACCGGGACAGATTTCAATCAGCCCCAGCATTTT.

The chain links TRBV19 to TRBJ1-2; 8 bases align to TRBD1. Losses at the gene ends were 5 bases for V and 7 bases for J; bases not matched to a gene: 6. CDR1 is LNHDA and CDR2 is SQIVND in the germline V gene (reference sequence). The CDR3 has 13 amino acids. CDR3 residues: CASSVDRVLGYTF. The CDR3 DNA reads TGTGCCAGTAGTGTGGACAGGGTTCTTGGCTACACCTTC.

J is TRBJ1-2 and V is TRBV27, with unresolved D. Germline CDR1 reads MNHEY; CDR2 reads SMNVEV (reference sequence). V lost 6 bases and J 4 bases, leaving 12 bases between the germline ends. This CDR3 has 13 amino acids. The CDR3 bases are TGTGCCAGCAGCTCCCTGGGAGTCTATGGCTACACCTTC. Translated: CASSSLGVYGYTF.

The genes are TRBV2 and TRBJ2-4; D call uncertain. Deletions cut 3 bases from V and 0 bases from J, with 6 bases between. The germline gives CDR1 SNHLY, CDR2 FYNNEI. This CDR3 contains 14 residues. The CDR3 region has the DNA TGTGCCAGCAGTGAGGTGAGAGCCAAAAACATTCAGTACTTC. Amino acid sequence: CASSEVRAKNIQYF.

Points on this clone: The junction differs from germline at one of its ends, possibly a read error. This chain connects TRBV6-2 or TRBV6-3 to TRBJ1-6, with D possibly matching TRBD1 (5 bases). The CDR3 is 14 residues long. Germline values: CDR1 MNHEY, CDR2 SVGEGT. The CDR3 protein is CASSNSQGDSPLHF. CDR3 nucleotides: TGTGCCAGCAGTAACTCTCAGGGTGACTCACCCCTCCACTTT.

This CDR3 reads CASSLHGGFDTEAFF. As DNA, the CDR3 is TGTGCCAGCAGCTTACACGGCGGCTTCGACACTGAAGCTTTCTTT. This chain connects TRBV7-9 to TRBJ1-1; D is unresolved. From germline, CDR1 is SEHNR and CDR2 FQNEAQ (reference sequence). The CDR3 extends over 15 amino acids. Trimming removed 2 bases from V and 3 bases from J, with 13 bases in between.

V and J are TRBV6-5 and TRBJ2-5; 8 positions agree with TRBD1. Trimming cost V 9 bases and J 5 bases; bases outside gene matches: 5. The CDR3 totals 12 residues. The germline V gene has CDR1 MNHEY and CDR2 SVGAGI. CDR3 residues: CASFRGRETQYF. The CDR3 DNA sequence: TGTGCCAGTTTCAGGGGGCGCGAGACCCAGTACTTC.

The chain uses TRBV4-1 and TRBJ2-5, with a weak D call TRBD2 (7 bases). The CDR3 runs 16 residues. Germline V gene data show CDR1 as MGHRA and CDR2 as YSYEKL. V was cut by 0 bases and J by 4 bases, with 15 bases left in between. DNA of the CDR3: TGCGCCAGCAGCCAAGAAAGTTGGGGGGGCCGAGAGACCCAGTACTTC. Amino acids: CASSQESWGGRETQYF.

This clone is medium-sized. The rearrangement joins TRBV7-2 to TRBJ2-1, with 7 bases matching TRBD2. The CDR3 covers 18 residues. Germline V gene lookup returns CDR1 SGHTA and CDR2 FQGNSA. The J segment lost 0 bases and the V segment lost 0 bases, leaving 8 bases of the junction unmatched. This CDR3 reads CASSLAQRGAYSYNEQFF. The CDR3 nucleotides read TGTGCCAGCAGCTTAGCTCAGCGGGGAGCCTACTCCTACAATGAGCAGTTCTTC.

The chain couples TRBV9 to TRBJ2-7; TRBD1 agrees at 10 bases. CDR3 length equals 15 residues. V shed 2 bases, J shed 2 bases, and the junction held 4 bases outside the gene matches. Germline CDR1 reads SGDLS; CDR2 reads YYNGEE. The CDR3 DNA reads TGTGCCAGCAGCGTGGGACAGGGGTCTACCTACGAGCAGTACTTC. Translating gives CASSVGQGSTYEQYF.

This chain's CDR3 is CASSYPWDRAYEQYF. DNA for the CDR3: TGTGCCAGCAGTTACCCGTGGGACAGAGCCTACGAGCAGTACTTC. The rearrangement uses TRBV6-5 and TRBJ2-7, with TRBD1 identical over 7 bases. CDR1 and CDR2 from the germline V gene are MNHEY and SVGAGI. V dropped 2 bases and J dropped 2; count of bases not matched to a gene: 6. The CDR3 is 15 amino acids.

CDR3 sequence (DNA): TGTGCCAGCAGCCAAGTGCTGGGGGGTTGGGGTGACAATGAGCAGTTCTTC. It yields the protein CASSQVLGGWGDNEQFF. The gene calls are TRBV4-2 and TRBJ2-1; tentative D call: TRBD2 (6 bases). Trimming removed 1 base at V and 5 bases at J, with 18 bases between. The CDR3 is 17 amino acids. Germline V gives CDR1 LGHNA, CDR2 YNFKEQ.

V usage is TRBV6-1 and J usage is TRBJ1-6; a weak D match, TRBD1 (6 bases). Per the germline V gene, CDR1 is MNHNS and CDR2 is SASEGT. Trimming pared 2 bases from V and 10 bases from J, leaving 24 bases between. The CDR3 covers 18 residues. The CDR3 sequence: CASSESGNSWTGGSPLHF. The CDR3 coding sequence is TGTGCCAGCAGTGAATCGGGGAACTCCTGGACTGGGGGCTCACCCCTCCACTTT.

The chain carries TRBV19 and TRBJ1-5, with TRBD1 matching 9 bases. The J segment lost 0 bases and the V segment lost 4 bases, leaving 16 bases of the junction unmatched. The germline CDR1 and CDR2 sequences are LNHDA and SQIVND (reference sequence). This CDR3 is built from 20 residues. The CDR3 here is CASSTPTGTGLSFSNQPQHF. The CDR3 coding sequence is TGTGCCAGTAGTACCCCCACCGGGACAGGGCTTTCCTTTAGCAATCAGCCCCAGCATTTT.

V usage is TRBV10-3 and J usage is TRBJ2-7; no clear D gene. This CDR3 is built from 12 residues. Germline lookup yields CDR1 ENHRY and CDR2 SYGVKD. Trimming shortened V by 2 bases and J by 4 bases, and 6 bases separated the two germline ends. Here the CDR3 reads CAISEVGYEQYV. The CDR3 DNA reads as TGTGCCATCAGTGAGGTCGGTTACGAGCAGTACGTC.

The gene calls are TRBV3-1 (or the pseudogene TRBV3-2) and TRBJ1-2, with D possibly being TRBD1 (6 bases). V dropped 1 base and J dropped 5 bases, with 14 bases sitting between them. This CDR3 comprises 15 residues. CDR1 is LGHDT, CDR2 YNNKEL, per germline (reference sequence). CDR3 sequence reads: CASSQGVQGFYGYTF. The DNA for the CDR3 is TGTGCCAGCAGCCAAGGCGTACAGGGTTTTTATGGCTACACCTTC.